Detailed here is one TCR beta chain. Its antigen specificity is not known. The sample holds no much larger clone one base away, and base qualities are not on file. TCR CDR3 regions were amplified from genomic DNA by multiplex PCR using the deep immunoSEQ assay. For each cell subset, the extracted genomic DNA was distributed evenly across all wells of several immunoSEQ 96-well plates, and each plate served as one replicate. Each replicate PCR for sorted subsets received approximately 200 ng genomic DNA, equal to tens of thousands of T cell genomes. Purified libraries were quantified with a Qubit 3.0 fluorometer, sized on a Bioanalyzer 2100, and re-quantified with the KAPA Library Quantification kit. Every immunoSEQ 96-well plate was sequenced on a dedicated single-read 150-cycle Illumina NextSeq 550 flow cell. Turning to the authors' computational methods: Because the immunoSEQ output held only junctional sequences and lacked quality scores, the filtering could not match the filtering applied to full-length reads. To assign V/J genes and CDR3, sequences were annotated against IMGT germline references using PyIR, a Python wrapper for IgBLAST v1.9. Reads were removed for weak V/J assignments (E-value above 1e-6), missing CDR3, stop codons, out-of-frame junctions, or ambiguous translated residues. V3J clonotypes were defined as sequences sharing the same inferred V gene, J gene, and CDR3 amino acid sequence. Percentage overlap between repertoires was calculated by dividing the number of shared unique clonotypes by the size of the smaller repertoire. Richness of each repertoire was evaluated using RTK rarefaction, the Chao1 estimator, and Recon v2.1 estimates of unobserved clonotypes. OLGA was used to compute generation probabilities for all TCRbeta clonotypes that the gDNA method yielded from a handful of donors. Not all clones reach the TCRdb copy of this immuneACCESS table, which keeps in-frame sequences only. Checked studies attribute under half of the gap to unresolved V genes and leave the rest unexplained. The V and J calls and clone size come from that table; D and trimming were worked out from the DNA. This sample gives roughly 1,100,000 clones in total; 75% of them show up just once. Around 1.5% of the sample goes to the ten largest clones.

Donors were healthy HIV-negative adults with no recently reported acute infections or vaccinations. Every donor was a Caucasian adult residing in Nashville, Tennessee, USA. CD4+ T cells were enriched by magnetic negative selection, after which naive cells were positively selected on CD45RA and the negative fraction was taken as the memory subset. Blood was obtained by leukapheresis, after which PBMCs were separated by Ficoll-Histopaque density gradient centrifugation and cryopreserved in liquid nitrogen vapor phase. Analytical flow cytometry was used to check the purity and quantity of each magnetically sorted T cell population. Genomic DNA was isolated from each sorted fraction and quantified by UV absorbance on a Nanodrop 2000c. The data were obtained in a study of shared clonotypes between healthy human individuals (dated by TCRdb to 2018 to 2021). Regarding the study in general: The cohort included a few men and a couple of women between 18 and 49 years of age. Per donor, leukapheresis produced somewhere between about 0.85 and 10 billion PBMCs. To increase sequencing depth and limit assay-specific biases, TCR repertoire library preparation and sequencing were carried out by different laboratories using diverse techniques. For each donor, three plates each were used for CD4 naive and CD4 memory, two plates were used for CD8 naive, and one plate was used for CD8 memory. To estimate repertoire size and how much clonotype sharing occurs between individuals, the study deeply sequenced the blood TCR repertoires of about five healthy adults. General study outcomes and caveats: Pairwise subsampling indicated that sequencing depth was expected to affect the degree of clonotype sharing among donors. Even with the large sequencing depth, rarefaction of the sorted-subset datasets indicated that sequencing was incomplete. Sampling was restricted to blood, and TCR repertoires in tissue are likely to differ from TCR repertoires in blood. Compared with non-shared clonotypes, clonotypes shared by all four sorted-subset donors had higher generation probabilities. Larger estimated clonotype richness was generally found for naive subsets than for memory subsets. The genetic and exposure-history diversity represented was limited by the small number of donors. Across four donors, roughly 5.1% of naive CD4, roughly 3.5% of naive CD8, 2.3% of memory CD4, and approximately 0.4% of memory CD8 clonotypes were shared.

The CDR3 goes from the cysteine to the phenylalanine over 17 residues. Only CDR3 DNA remains: 51 bases, in frame from the first base. The CDR1 and CDR2 encoded by the germline V gene (reference sequence) are SEHNR and FQNEAQ. V ends up 5 bases short and J 4 bases short, with an unmatched junction base count of 9. This receptor chain uses TRBV7-9 and TRBJ2-3; 13 bases in the junction line up with TRBD2. The source is a young man in good health. Specimen: memory CD4+ T cells sorted from blood. What this sample's cell subset or site label stands for: CD45RA-negative fraction. The CDR3 protein sequence reads: CASSLGLAGLTADTQYF. In nucleotide form, the sequence is TGTGCCAGCAGCCTGGGACTAGCGGGGTTGACCGCAGATACGCAGTATTTT.